Below, 10 T cell receptor beta chains from the same sample are listed, as sequenced in a study of T cells after yellow fever vaccination. TCRdb redid the calling of the 5' RACE reads with MiXCR, one entry per CDR3 protein. The table includes 140,000 to 150,000 distinct CDR3 sequences, more than 6.5% detected once. The input for sequencing was CD4+ T cells sorted from PBMCs, taken 10 days after the yellow fever booster vaccination. These receptors were taken from a man aged 25 to 45 who received the YFV17D yellow fever vaccine.

In this sample, this clonotype turned up many times. The J gene is TRBJ2-7, the V gene TRBV5-1; 8 positions match TRBD2. CDR1 is SGHRS and CDR2 is YFSETQ in the germline V gene. The CDR3 covers 15 residues. V lost 6 bases, J lost 6 bases, and 14 bases stayed unmatched. DNA for the CDR3: TGCGCCAGCAAAGTCGGAGCGGGAGTCGACGGCGAGCAGTACTTC. This codes for CASKVGAGVDGEQYF.

The table lists this clonotype with a few counts. The chain links TRBV12-3 or TRBV12-4 to TRBJ2-7, with D possibly matching TRBD1 (5 bases). V lost 8 bases and J lost 3, with 17 bases in between. This CDR3 contains 14 residues. The CDR3 loop reads CASRRSAGNYEQYF. The CDR3 DNA sequence: TGTGCCAGCCGCCGCTCGGCAGGGAACTACGAGCAGTACTTC.

This clonotype has at least ten counts. This chain joins TRBV7-2 and TRBJ2-3; 7 nucleotides agree with TRBD1. V lost 3 bases and J lost 5; bases outside the gene matches: 5. The CDR3 length is 14 residues. Germline values: CDR1 SGHTA, CDR2 FQGNSA. The CDR3 DNA reads as TGTGCCAGCAGCTTCCAGACAGGGAAAGATACGCAGTATTTT. Amino acid sequence: CASSFQTGKDTQYF.

This clonotype was seen at least ten times. V is TRBV7-8 and J is TRBJ2-7; 9 bases map to TRBD1. Germline V gene sequence: CDR1 SGHVS, CDR2 FQNEAQ. Trimming cost V 6 bases and J 4 bases; bases outside gene matches: 7. The CDR3 length is 14 residues. Here the CDR3 reads CASRTGTGTYEQYF. The CDR3 DNA follows: TGTGCCAGCAGGACTGGGACAGGGACGTACGAGCAGTACTTC. Together with reference TRBV7-8 and TRBJ2-7, the CDR3 gives the full variable domain: GAGVSQSPRYKVAKRGQDVALRCDPISGHVSLFWYQQALGQGPEFLTYFQNEAQLDKSGLPSDRFFAERPEGSVSTLKIQRTQQEDSAVYLCASRTGTGTYEQYFGPGTRLTVT.

This clonotype was observed a single time. A much bigger clone sits one base away, suggesting this may be a read error. The chain links TRBV20-1 to TRBJ1-5; D is perhaps TRBD1 (5 bases). Germline values: CDR1 DFQATT, CDR2 SNEGSKA (reference sequence). This CDR3 contains 14 residues. CDR3 bases: TGCTGTGCTAGCTTGGGGGTAAACAATCAGCCCCAGCATTTT. This translates into CCASLGVNNQPQHF.

This clonotype occurred many times. V usage is TRBV5-1 and J usage is TRBJ2-1, with 13 bases matching TRBD2. Germline trimming cut 2 bases from V and 4 bases from J; bases unmatched to any gene: 6. Per the germline V gene, CDR1 is SGHRS and CDR2 is YFSETQ. This CDR3 has 17 residues. The CDR3 sequence is CASSLGLAGAGYNEQFF. The CDR3 DNA follows: TGCGCCAGCAGCTTAGGACTAGCGGGGGCGGGGTACAATGAGCAGTTCTTC.

This clonotype was seen many times. The chain carries TRBV11-2 and TRBJ2-1, with TRBD2 matching 7 bases. Germline values: CDR1 SGHAT, CDR2 FQNNGV. J gave up 4 bases and V 2 bases, and 14 bases lay outside the gene matches. The CDR3 contains 18 residues. The CDR3 protein is CASSLFTTSYRGYNEQFF. CDR3 DNA: TGTGCCAGCAGCTTATTCACGACTAGCTATAGGGGTTACAATGAGCAGTTCTTC.

This clonotype turned up a few times. Relative to the germline gene, one junction end is altered; a read error may explain this. V gene TRBV11-2 combines with J gene TRBJ1-2; 7 bases match TRBD1. The germline CDR1 and CDR2 sequences are SGHAT and FQNNGV. The CDR3 extends over 16 amino acids. Written as DNA, the CDR3 is TGTGCAAGCAGCTTAGGGCCTGACAGGGTGTTCTATGGCTACACCTTC. Protein: CASSLGPDRVFYGYTF.

The sample holds many counts of this clonotype. This sequence joins TRBV16 and TRBJ2-7, with no clear D. V was shortened by 0 bases and J by 3 bases, with 9 bases between the two germline ends. This CDR3 contains 14 residues. Germline assignment: CDR1 KGHSY and CDR2 FQNENV. CDR3 nucleotides: TGTGCCAGCAGCCAATCTAGCCAGGACTACGAGCAGTACTTC. The encoded protein is CASSQSSQDYEQYF.

At least ten counts were recorded for this clonotype. The rearrangement uses TRBV6-5 and TRBJ2-1; 11 positions match TRBD2. Germline lookup yields CDR1 MNHEY and CDR2 SVGAGI. V lost 2 bases, J lost 10 bases, and 13 bases stayed unmatched. This CDR3 region has 17 residues. The CDR3 region is CASSYPRGVAGGPEQFF. In DNA form, the CDR3 reads TGTGCCAGCAGTTACCCCAGGGGGGTAGCGGGAGGGCCGGAGCAGTTCTTC.